These T cell receptor beta chains were read from a single sample in a study of blood T cell repertoires in COVID-19. Measured with immunoSEQ multiplex PCR; TCRdb has only the in-frame clones, and not every one. The table lists 120,000 or so clones, less than 75% of them singletons. The sample comprised peripheral blood. The receptor set was obtained from a human donor with acute or convalescent COVID-19. The donor label of this sample is uncertain. CDR3s include the opening cysteine and the closing phenylalanine or tryptophan. D genes are given only for firm matches. For some rows the clone size is stated as once, few or many, or as a class when expanded; others skip it.

J gene,CDR3 length,V gene,clone size,D gene,CDR3 protein,CDR3 DNA
TRBJ2-3,16,TRBV24-1,.,.,CATSDLNFASTDTQYF,TGTGCCACCAGTGACCTAAACTTCGCTAGCACAGATACGCAGTATTTT
TRBJ1-2,16,TRBV7-9,few,TRBD1,CASSLETGERVDGYTF,TGTGCCAGCAGCTTAGAGACAGGGGAGAGAGTTGATGGCTACACCTTC
TRBJ1-1,15,TRBV6-5,many,.,CASIRGGVMNTEAFF,TGTGCCAGCATTCGGGGGGGAGTCATGAACACTGAAGCTTTCTTT
TRBJ1-6,14,TRBV28,.,.,CASSLARGNSPLHF,TGTGCCAGCAGTTTGGCCCGGGGTAATTCACCCCTCCACTTT
TRBJ2-3,13,TRBV29-1,.,.,CSARQSSTDTQYF,TGCAGCGCAAGACAGTCTAGCACAGATACGCAGTATTTT
TRBJ1-5,13,TRBV18,.,.,CASSEARDQPQHF,TGTGCCAGCTCAGAAGCGAGGGATCAGCCCCAGCATTTT
TRBJ1-6,13,TRBV29-1,.,TRBD1,CSARDRENSPLHF,TGCAGCGCCCGGGACAGGGAAAATTCACCCCTCCACTTT
TRBJ1-2,15,TRBV28,.,TRBD1,CASTFLQGPAYGYTF,TGTGCCAGCACTTTCCTACAGGGGCCTGCCTATGGCTACACCTTC
TRBJ2-5,18,TRBV3-1/TRBV3-2,.,.,CASSQDRRRDSYQETQYF,TGTGCCAGCAGCCAAGATAGGCGGCGGGACAGCTACCAAGAGACCCAGTACTTC
TRBJ1-4,14,TRBV28,few,.,CASSQQGGGEKLFF,TGTGCCAGCAGCCAACAGGGTGGAGGTGAAAAACTGTTTTTT